This TCR beta chain comes out of a study of multiple sclerosis patients with progressive multifocal leukoencephalopathy (dated by TCRdb to the late 2010s). General notes on the study: A few MS patients treated with natalizumab who did not develop PML were sampled longitudinally as controls. Peripheral T and B cells were examined in MS patients who developed PML (4 under natalizumab, 1 after alemtuzumab) and in treated patients who did not develop PML. Longitudinal follow-up was performed in two natalizumab-treated patients who later developed PML, from before therapy through 6 and 12 months to PML onset. The goal was to find JC virus-specific or public T-cell expansions that arose at the time of PML onset. Study-wide findings and limitations: Only peripheral blood was analyzed, although cerebrospinal fluid or brain lymphocytes might be more informative for natalizumab-associated PML. Because the cohort was small and descriptive, it remained unclear whether the findings reflect JC virus infection or general immunocompromise. TRB clones above 0.5% frequency appeared only in PML patients, but expanded clones at PML onset were already present before and during natalizumab therapy. At the time PML developed, no common TRBV or TRBJ gene usage or preferential TRBV-TRBJ pairings were detected. Lower normalized Shannon entropy suggested less diverse TRB repertoires in most PML patients, whereas the natalizumab-treated controls showed values near 1.

Using the immunoSEQ two-step multiplex PCR at survey-level depth, TRB CDR3 regions were amplified from genomic DNA. Synthetic inline TR CDR3 controls covering all V-J pairings were spiked into each PCR so that template counts could be estimated and amplification bias removed. Reads went through processing to reduce amplification and sequencing bias, and quantification was done against synthetic TR CDR3 analogs. As for how the authors treated the data: Raw data were processed in ImmunoSEQ Analyzer, with out-of-frame sequences and CDR3s containing stop codons removed, and genes were named according to IMGT nomenclature. Normalized Shannon entropy, defined as 1 minus Pielou's evenness, was used to summarize repertoire diversity. TRB sequences were considered identical only when V gene, J gene and CDR3 were shared. Public PML clonotypes were defined as CDR3s shared by two or more PML-onset samples but absent from earlier samples, from controls, and from public databases. CDR3 amino acid composition by position was analyzed with Skylign using the observed count method. Here the immuneACCESS table is served through TCRdb, limited to in-frame sequences with V and J called. Missing clones are a known gap in these copies; in checked studies unresolved V genes cover under half, and the rest lacks a known reason. V and J calls and clone size are as listed in that table; D and trimming were resolved from the DNA. The sample table lists 25,000 to 35,000 clones, about 91% of them with a count of one. The ten largest clones capture around 2.1% of the sample.

With regard to this clone: Its antigen is currently not known. No base quality information exists; no much larger clone differs at one position.

The CDR3 covers 15 residues, taking in both the cysteine and the phenylalanine. Kept here is only the CDR3 DNA, which spans 45 bases and is read in frame from base 1. V lost 2 bases and J lost 3 bases; the stretch between them is 10 bases long. The CDR1 and CDR2 encoded by the germline V gene (reference sequence) are MNHEY and SMNVEV. In the paper's terms, the time point label means: before natalizumab initiation. All listed patients had previously received interferon beta, and all PML patients were female. Before the first natalizumab infusion, T0 blood samples were collected. Isolation of peripheral blood mononuclear cells was performed by Ficoll-Hypaque density gradient centrifugation.

Sequenced: PBMCs. The origin of this receptor is a young man with multiple sclerosis. Recombination joined TRBV27 with TRBJ2-2, and possibly TRBD2, on 6 matching bases. The DNA reads TGTGCCAGCAGTTTAACCGGGAGAGACACCGGGGAGCTGTTTTTT. This codes for CASSLTGRDTGELFF.